The entry below gives a single T cell receptor (beta chain) sequence along with its context. This sample is part of a study of cytomegalovirus exposure and HLA in healthy donors. Profiled with immunoSEQ multiplex PCR; TCRdb holds only in-frame clones, not every one. The repertoire holds some 76,000 clones, 85% to 95% seen once, with 2.1% in the top ten. Per germline, CDR1 LNHNV and CDR2 YYDKDF (reference sequence). The junction had 8 bases not matched to a gene; V was cut back by 3 bases and J by 3 bases. The CDR3 is 16 amino acids. This clonotype originated in a woman younger than 35 in good health and CMV-seronegative. The sample consisted of PBMCs. The rearrangement uses TRBV15 and TRBJ2-7, with 10 bases matching TRBD1. The CDR3 DNA reads TGTGCCACCAGCAGCCCGGGACAGGGGCGTTACTACGAGCAGTACTTC. Residues: CATSSPGQGRYYEQYF.